This TCR beta chain was identified during a study of T cells in Graves' hyperthyroidism and ophthalmopathy. As for the study in general: Any treatment followed the collection of peripheral blood at initial diagnosis.

Findings and caveats of the study: Most thyroid clonotypes expanded above 0.001 appeared in blood too.

This clonotype was observed many times. Its antigen is as yet unknown. Authors of the study amplified TCR beta CDR3 regions from RNA transcripts. The TCR CDR3 first-round RT-PCR relied on the HTBI primer set. TCRdb called the multiplex PCR reads again in MiXCR, with one record for every CDR3 protein. The sample consists of about 300,000 distinct CDR3 sequences, roughly 15% of them appearing once. Patients aged 18 to 65 had newly diagnosed hyperthyroidism that had lasted under 2 months. The receptor's source is a woman between 40 and 50 years old with Graves' hyperthyroidism. The sample comprised blood.

The CDR3 nucleotides read TGTGCTAGTGCCCTCCCCGGTGGTAATCAGCCCCAGCATTTT. This encodes CASALPGGNQPQHF. The V gene is TRBV12-5, the J gene TRBJ1-5; D ambiguous. V shed 7 bases and J shed 4 bases, with 14 bases lying between them. In germline, CDR1 is LGHNT, CDR2 FRNRAP. The CDR3 runs 14 residues. Combining the CDR3 with reference TRBV12-5 and TRBJ1-5 gives the whole variable domain DARVTQTPRHKVTEMGQEVTMRCQPILGHNTVFWYRQTMMQGLELLAYFRNRAPLDDSGMPKDRFSAEMPDATLATLKIQPSEPRDSAVYFCASALPGGNQPQHFGDGTRLSIL.